The table lists the clone carrying this T cell receptor beta chain with many counts. Its antigen is undetermined. This specimen belongs to a study of neoadjuvant anti-PD-1 for oral cavity cancer. On the study more broadly: Before surgery, most patients got three to four biweekly 3 mg/kg nivolumab doses. Non-progressing patients received a fourth nivolumab dose near day 43, then surgery on days 50-56.

Looked up from germline, CDR1 is KGHSH and CDR2 is LQKENI. V lost 3 bases and J 0 bases, leaving 5 bases between the germline ends. This CDR3 is 13 amino acids long. The method was immunoSEQ multiplex PCR; TCRdb's version includes in-frame clones alone and lacks a portion of them. The table includes roughly 20,000 clones, more than 35% detected once. The time point here: after neoadjuvant nivolumab, at surgical resection. Study-wide points: Pretreatment Treg/Th17 ratio correlated inversely with post-treatment tumor clonality.

This chain uses TRBV18 with TRBJ2-5; D is undetermined. This material consisted of tumor tissue, taken after nivolumab (anti-PD-1) treatment. This TCR came from a person between 40 and 85 years old with oral cavity squamous cell carcinoma. DNA for the CDR3: TGTGCCAGCTCACCGGGGAACCAAGAGACCCAGTACTTC. This codes for CASSPGNQETQYF. The whole variable domain, remainder taken from reference TRBV18 and TRBJ2-5, is NAGVMQNPRHLVRRRGQEARLRCSPMKGHSHVYWYRQLPEEGLKFMVYLQKENIIDESGMPKERFSAEFPKEGPSILRIQQVVRGDSAAYFCASSPGNQETQYFGPGTRLLVL.